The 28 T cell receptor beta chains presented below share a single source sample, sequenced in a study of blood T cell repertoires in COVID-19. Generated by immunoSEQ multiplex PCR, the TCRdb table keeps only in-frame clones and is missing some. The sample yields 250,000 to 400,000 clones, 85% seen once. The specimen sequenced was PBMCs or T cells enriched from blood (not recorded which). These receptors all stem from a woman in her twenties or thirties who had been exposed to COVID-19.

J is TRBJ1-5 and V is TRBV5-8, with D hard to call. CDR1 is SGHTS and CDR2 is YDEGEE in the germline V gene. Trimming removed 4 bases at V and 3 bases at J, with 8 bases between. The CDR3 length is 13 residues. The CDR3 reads CASSLEHNQPQHF. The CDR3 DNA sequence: TGTGCCAGCAGCCTAGAGCACAATCAGCCCCAGCATTTT.

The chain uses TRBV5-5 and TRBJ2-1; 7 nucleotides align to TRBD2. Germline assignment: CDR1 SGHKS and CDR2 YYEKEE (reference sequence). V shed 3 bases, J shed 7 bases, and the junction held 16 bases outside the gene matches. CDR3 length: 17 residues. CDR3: CASSSLRGTGGRNEQFF. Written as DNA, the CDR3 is TGTGCCAGCAGCTCCCTCCGGGGAACGGGAGGAAGGAATGAGCAGTTCTTC.

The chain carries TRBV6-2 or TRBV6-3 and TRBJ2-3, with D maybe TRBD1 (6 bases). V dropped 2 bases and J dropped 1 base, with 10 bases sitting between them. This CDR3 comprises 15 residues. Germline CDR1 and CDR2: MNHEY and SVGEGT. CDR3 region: CASSYDRLGTDTQYF. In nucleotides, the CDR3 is TGTGCCAGCAGTTACGACAGGCTGGGCACAGATACGCAGTATTTT.

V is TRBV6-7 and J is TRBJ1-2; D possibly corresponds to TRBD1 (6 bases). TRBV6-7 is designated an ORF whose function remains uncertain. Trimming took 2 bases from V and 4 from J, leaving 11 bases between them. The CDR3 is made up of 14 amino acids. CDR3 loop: CASSYPGHIYGYTF. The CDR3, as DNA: TGTGCCAGCAGTTACCCGGGACACATCTATGGCTACACCTTC.

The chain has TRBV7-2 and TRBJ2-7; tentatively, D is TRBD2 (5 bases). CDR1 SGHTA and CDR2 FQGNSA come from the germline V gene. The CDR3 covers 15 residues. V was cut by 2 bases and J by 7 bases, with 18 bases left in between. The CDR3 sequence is CASSLTGETLREQYF. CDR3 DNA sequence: TGTGCCAGCAGCTTAACCGGGGAAACCTTACGAGAGCAGTACTTC.

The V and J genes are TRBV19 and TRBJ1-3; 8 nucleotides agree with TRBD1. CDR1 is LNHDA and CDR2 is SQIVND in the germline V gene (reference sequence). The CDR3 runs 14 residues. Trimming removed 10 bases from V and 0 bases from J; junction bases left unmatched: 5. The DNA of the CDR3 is TGTGCCACTCCGACAGGGGCCTCTGGAAACACCATATATTTT. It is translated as CATPTGASGNTIYF.

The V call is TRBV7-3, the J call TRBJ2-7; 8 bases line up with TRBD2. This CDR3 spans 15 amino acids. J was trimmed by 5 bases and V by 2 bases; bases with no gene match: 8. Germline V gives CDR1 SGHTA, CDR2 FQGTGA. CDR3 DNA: TGTGCCAGCAGCTTACAAGCGGGGGAACTCCACGAGCAGTACTTC. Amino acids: CASSLQAGELHEQYF.

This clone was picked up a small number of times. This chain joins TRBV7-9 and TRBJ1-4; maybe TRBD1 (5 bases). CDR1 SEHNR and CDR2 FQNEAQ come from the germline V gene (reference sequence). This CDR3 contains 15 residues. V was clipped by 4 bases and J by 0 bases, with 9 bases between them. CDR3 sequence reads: CASSYRGTTNEKLFF. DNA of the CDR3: TGTGCCAGCAGCTATAGGGGTACAACTAATGAAAAACTGTTTTTT.

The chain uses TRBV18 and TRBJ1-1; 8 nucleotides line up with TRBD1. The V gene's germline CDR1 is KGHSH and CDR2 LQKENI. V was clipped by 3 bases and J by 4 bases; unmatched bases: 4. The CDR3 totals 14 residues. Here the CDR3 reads CASSPVGQGTEAFF. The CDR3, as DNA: TGTGCCAGCTCACCCGTTGGACAGGGCACTGAAGCTTTCTTT.

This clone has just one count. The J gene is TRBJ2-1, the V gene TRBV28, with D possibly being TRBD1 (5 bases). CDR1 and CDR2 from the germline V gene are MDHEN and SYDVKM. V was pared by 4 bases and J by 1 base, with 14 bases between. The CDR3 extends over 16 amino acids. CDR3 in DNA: TGTGCCAGCAGTTACAGGACCTCTCTTTCCTACAATGAGCAGTTCTTC. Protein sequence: CASSYRTSLSYNEQFF. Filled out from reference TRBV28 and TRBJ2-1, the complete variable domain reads DVKVTQSSRYLVKRTGEKVFLECVQDMDHENMFWYRQDPGLGLRLIYFSYDVKMKEKGDIPEGYSVSREKKERFSLILESASTNQTSMYLCASSYRTSLSYNEQFFGPGTRLTVL.

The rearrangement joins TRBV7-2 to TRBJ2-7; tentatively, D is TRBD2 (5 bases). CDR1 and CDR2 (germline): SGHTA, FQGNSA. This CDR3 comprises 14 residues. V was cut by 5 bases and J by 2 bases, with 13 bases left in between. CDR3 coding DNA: TGTGCCAGCAGCCCCTGGGAGACGGCCTACGAGCAGTACTTC. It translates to CASSPWETAYEQYF.

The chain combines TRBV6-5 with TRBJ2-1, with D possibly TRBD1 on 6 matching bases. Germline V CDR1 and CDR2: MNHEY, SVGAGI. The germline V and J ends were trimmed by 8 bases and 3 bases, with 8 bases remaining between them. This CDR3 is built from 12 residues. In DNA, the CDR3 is TGTGCCAGCGGCAGGGGCTACAATGAGCAGTTCTTC. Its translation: CASGRGYNEQFF.

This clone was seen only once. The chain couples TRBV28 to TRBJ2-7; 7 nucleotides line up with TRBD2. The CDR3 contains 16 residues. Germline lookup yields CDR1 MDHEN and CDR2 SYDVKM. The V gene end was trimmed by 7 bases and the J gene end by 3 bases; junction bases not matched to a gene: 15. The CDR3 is CASIPNWGGSYYEQYF. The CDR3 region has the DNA TGTGCCAGCATCCCAAACTGGGGGGGATCTTACTACGAGCAGTACTTC.

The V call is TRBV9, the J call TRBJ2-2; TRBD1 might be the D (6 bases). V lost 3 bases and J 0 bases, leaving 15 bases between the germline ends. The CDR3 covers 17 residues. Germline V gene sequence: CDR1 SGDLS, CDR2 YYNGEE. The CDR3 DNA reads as TGTGCCAGCAGCGACCAGAGCAGGGGAGCGAACACCGGGGAGCTGTTTTTT. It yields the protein CASSDQSRGANTGELFF.

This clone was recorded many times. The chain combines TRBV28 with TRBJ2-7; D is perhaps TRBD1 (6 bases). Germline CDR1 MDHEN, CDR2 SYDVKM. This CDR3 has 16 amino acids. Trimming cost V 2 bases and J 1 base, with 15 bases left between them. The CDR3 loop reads CASSLAARGGSYEQYF. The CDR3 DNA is TGTGCCAGCAGTTTAGCGGCACGAGGGGGATCCTACGAGCAGTACTTC.

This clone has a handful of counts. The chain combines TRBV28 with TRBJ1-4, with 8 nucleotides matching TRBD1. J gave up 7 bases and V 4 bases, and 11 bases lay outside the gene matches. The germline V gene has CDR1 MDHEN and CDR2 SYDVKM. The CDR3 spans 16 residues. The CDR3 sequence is CASSSGSTGVGEKLFF. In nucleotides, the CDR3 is TGTGCCAGCAGTTCCGGCTCGACAGGGGTGGGTGAAAAACTGTTTTTT.

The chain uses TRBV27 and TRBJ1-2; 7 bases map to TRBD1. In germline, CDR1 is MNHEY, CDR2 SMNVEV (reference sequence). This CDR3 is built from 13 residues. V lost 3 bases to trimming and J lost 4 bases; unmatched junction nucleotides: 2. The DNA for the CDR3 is TGTGCCAGCAGTTTTTCAGGGGGCTATGGCTACACCTTC. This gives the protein CASSFSGGYGYTF.

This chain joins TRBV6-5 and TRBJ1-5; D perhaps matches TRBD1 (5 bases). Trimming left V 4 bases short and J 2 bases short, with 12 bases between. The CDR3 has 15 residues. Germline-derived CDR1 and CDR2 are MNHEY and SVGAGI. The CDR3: CASSSRVIGNQPQHF. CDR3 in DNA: TGTGCCAGCAGTTCCAGGGTTATTGGCAATCAGCCCCAGCATTTT.

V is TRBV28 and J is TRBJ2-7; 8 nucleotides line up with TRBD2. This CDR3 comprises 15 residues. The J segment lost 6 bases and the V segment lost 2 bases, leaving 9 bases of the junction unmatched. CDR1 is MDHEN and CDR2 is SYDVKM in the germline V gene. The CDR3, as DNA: TGTGCCAGCAGTTTAGAAGCGGGAGTACTCTCCGAGCAGTACTTC. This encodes CASSLEAGVLSEQYF.

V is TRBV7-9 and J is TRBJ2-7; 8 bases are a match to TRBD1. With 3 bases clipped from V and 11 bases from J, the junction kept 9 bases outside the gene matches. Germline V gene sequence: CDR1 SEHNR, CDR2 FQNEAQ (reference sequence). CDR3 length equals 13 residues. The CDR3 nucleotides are TGTGCCAGCAGCTTGTCCGAGTCGGACAGGGAGTACTTC. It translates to CASSLSESDREYF. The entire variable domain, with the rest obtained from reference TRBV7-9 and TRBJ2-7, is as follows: DTGVSQNPRHKITKRGQNVTFRCDPISEHNRLYWYRQTLGQGPEFLTYFQNEAQLEKSRLLSDRFSAERPKGSFSTLEIQRTEQGDSAMYLCASSLSESDREYFGPGTRLTVT.

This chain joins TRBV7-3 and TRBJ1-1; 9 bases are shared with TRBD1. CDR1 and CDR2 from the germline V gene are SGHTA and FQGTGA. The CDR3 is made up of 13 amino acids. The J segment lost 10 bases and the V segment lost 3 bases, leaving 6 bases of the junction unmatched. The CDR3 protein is CASSFSPGQGAFF. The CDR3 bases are TGTGCCAGCAGCTTTTCGCCGGGACAGGGAGCTTTCTTT.

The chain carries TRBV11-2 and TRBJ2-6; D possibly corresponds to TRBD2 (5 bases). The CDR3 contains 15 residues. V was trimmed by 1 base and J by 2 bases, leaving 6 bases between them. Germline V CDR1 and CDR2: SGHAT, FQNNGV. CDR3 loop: CASSLVATGANVLTF. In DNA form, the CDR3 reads TGTGCCAGCAGCTTAGTAGCGACTGGGGCCAACGTCCTGACTTTC. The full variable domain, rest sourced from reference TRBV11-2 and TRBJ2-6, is EAGVAQSPRYKIIEKRQSVAFWCNPISGHATLYWYQQILGQGPKLLIQFQNNGVVDDSQLPKDRFSAERLKGVDSTLKIQPAKLEDSAVYLCASSLVATGANVLTFGAGSRLTVL.

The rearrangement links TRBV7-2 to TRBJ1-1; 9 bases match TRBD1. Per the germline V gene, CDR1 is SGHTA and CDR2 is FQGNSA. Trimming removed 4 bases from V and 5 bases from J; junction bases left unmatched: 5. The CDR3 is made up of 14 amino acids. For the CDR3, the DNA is TGTGCCAGCAGCTCCGGGACAGGGAGGACTGAAGCTTTCTTT. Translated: CASSSGTGRTEAFF.

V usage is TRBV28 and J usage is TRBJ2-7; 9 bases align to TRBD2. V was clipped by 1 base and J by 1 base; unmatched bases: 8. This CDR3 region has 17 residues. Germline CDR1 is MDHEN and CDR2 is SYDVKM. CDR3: CASSLSSGNDRSYEQYF. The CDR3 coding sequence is TGTGCCAGCAGTTTATCTAGCGGGAATGATCGGTCCTACGAGCAGTACTTC.

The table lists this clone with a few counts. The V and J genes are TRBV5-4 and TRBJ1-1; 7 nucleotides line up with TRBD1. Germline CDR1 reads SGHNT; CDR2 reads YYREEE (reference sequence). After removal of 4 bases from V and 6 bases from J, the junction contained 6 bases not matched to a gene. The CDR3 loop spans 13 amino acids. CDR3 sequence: CASSADRKSEAFF. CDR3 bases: TGTGCCAGCAGCGCGGACAGGAAATCTGAAGCTTTCTTT.

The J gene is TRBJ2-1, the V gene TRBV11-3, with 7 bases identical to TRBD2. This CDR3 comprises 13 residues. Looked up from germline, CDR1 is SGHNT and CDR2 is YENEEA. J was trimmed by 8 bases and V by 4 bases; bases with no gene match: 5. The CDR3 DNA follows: TGTGCCAGCAGCTCGACTAGCTGGGATGAGCAGTTCTTC. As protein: CASSSTSWDEQFF.

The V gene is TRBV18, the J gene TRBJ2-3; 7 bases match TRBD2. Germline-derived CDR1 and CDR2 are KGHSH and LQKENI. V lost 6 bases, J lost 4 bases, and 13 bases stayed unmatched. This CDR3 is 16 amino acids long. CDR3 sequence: CASSRRTGGGADTQYF. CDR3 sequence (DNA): TGTGCCAGCTCCCGCCGGACGGGAGGAGGCGCAGATACGCAGTATTTT.

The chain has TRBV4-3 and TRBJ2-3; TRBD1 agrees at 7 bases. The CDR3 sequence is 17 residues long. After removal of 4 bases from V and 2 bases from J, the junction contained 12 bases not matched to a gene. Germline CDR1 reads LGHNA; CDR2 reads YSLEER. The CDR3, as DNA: TGCGCCAGCAGCCTTGCCGCCGGACAGGCTAACACAGATACGCAGTATTTT. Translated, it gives CASSLAAGQANTDTQYF.